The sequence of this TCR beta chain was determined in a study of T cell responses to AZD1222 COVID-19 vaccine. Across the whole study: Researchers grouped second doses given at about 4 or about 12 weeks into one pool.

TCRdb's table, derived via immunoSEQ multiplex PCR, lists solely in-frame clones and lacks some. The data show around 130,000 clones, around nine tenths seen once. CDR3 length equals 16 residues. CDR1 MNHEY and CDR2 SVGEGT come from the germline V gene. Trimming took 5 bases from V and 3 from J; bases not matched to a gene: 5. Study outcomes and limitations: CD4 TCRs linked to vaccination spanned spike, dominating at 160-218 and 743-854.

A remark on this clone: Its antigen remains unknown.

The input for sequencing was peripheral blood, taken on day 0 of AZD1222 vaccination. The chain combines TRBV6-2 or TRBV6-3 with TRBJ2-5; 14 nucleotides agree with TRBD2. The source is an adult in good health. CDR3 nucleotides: TGTGCCAGCAGTCCGGGACTAGCGGGAGTAGAAGAGACCCAGTACTTC. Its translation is CASSPGLAGVEETQYF.